This TCR beta chain was profiled in a study of cytomegalovirus exposure and HLA in healthy donors. From germline, CDR1 is SNHLY and CDR2 FYNNEI. The CDR3 runs to 13 residues. The junction had 7 bases not matched to a gene; V was cut back by 5 bases and J by 6 bases. PCR employed 60 Vbeta and 13 Jbeta primers. TCRdb keeps only in-frame clones here, not all; method: immunoSEQ multiplex PCR. The table shows approximately 77,000 clones, with around 84% occurring only once. This chain connects TRBV2 to TRBJ2-7, with 7 bases matching TRBD1. The clonotype was recovered from a middle-aged man in good health and CMV-seronegative. Sequenced: PBMCs. The CDR3 loop reads CASSPRQGSEQYF. The CDR3 region has the DNA TGTGCCAGCAGTCCAAGACAGGGAAGCGAGCAGTACTTC.